Listed here are 20 T cell receptor beta chains from one sample, sequenced in a study of CD8 T cells in ankylosing spondylitis. TCRdb called the 5' RACE reads again in MiXCR, with one record for every CDR3 protein. The repertoire includes under 200,000 distinct CDR3 sequences, 9.8% of them detected once, and about 15% sits in the top ten. Source material: blood, either unsorted or a sorted T cell fraction (not recorded which). Receptor source: a female donor with ankylosing spondylitis or in good health (not recorded which).

This clonotype was recorded many times. The V and J genes are TRBV12-3 or TRBV12-4 and TRBJ2-7, with D perhaps TRBD2 (5 bases). Trimming stripped 6 bases from V and 6 bases from J, with 18 bases between. This CDR3 is built from 14 residues. For the CDR3, the DNA is TGTGCCAGCAGCCCGACCGGGATAACGGGCGAGCAGTACTTC. This gives the protein CASSPTGITGEQYF.

This clonotype was picked up a small number of times. This chain connects TRBV5-4 to TRBJ2-3; 14 bases agree with TRBD2. V shed 3 bases, J shed 4 bases, and the junction held 7 bases outside the gene matches. The length of the CDR3 is 17 residues. From germline, CDR1 is SGHNT and CDR2 YYREEE (reference sequence). The CDR3 here is CASSSIMTSGRADTQYF. CDR3 bases: TGTGCCAGCAGCTCGATCATGACTAGCGGGAGGGCAGATACGCAGTATTTT.

The chain carries TRBV7-9 and TRBJ1-4; the match to TRBD1 covers 8 bases. The J segment lost 4 bases and the V segment lost 5 bases, leaving 6 bases of the junction unmatched. The CDR3 consists of 15 residues. In germline, CDR1 is SEHNR, CDR2 FQNEAQ (reference sequence). The CDR3 DNA follows: TGTGCCAGCAGCGCCGGACAGGGCTTTAATGAAAAACTGTTTTTT. Translated: CASSAGQGFNEKLFF.

This clonotype was observed a handful of times. The rearrangement uses TRBV12-3 or TRBV12-4 and TRBJ2-7; D gene uncertain. CDR3 length: 12 residues. Trimming removed 1 base from V and 2 bases from J, with 3 bases in between. CDR3 amino acids: CASSLVTYEQYF. DNA of the CDR3: TGTGCCAGCAGTTTAGTAACCTACGAGCAGTACTTC.

This chain connects TRBV28 to TRBJ1-6; D not resolved. Germline CDR1 reads MDHEN; CDR2 reads SYDVKM. The length of the CDR3 is 16 residues. Trimming removed 5 bases at V and 7 bases at J, with 18 bases between. In nucleotides, the CDR3 is TGTGCCAGCAGTCACGTTATCCGGGAAACAAATTCACCCCTCCACTTT. This sequence encodes CASSHVIRETNSPLHF.

Ten or more counts support this clonotype. The V gene is TRBV4-3, the J gene TRBJ2-3, with 10 bases fitting TRBD1. This CDR3 contains 20 residues. Losses at the gene ends were 6 bases for V and 4 bases for J; bases not matched to a gene: 22. Looked up from germline, CDR1 is LGHNA and CDR2 is YSLEER. This chain's CDR3 is CASSPTTDPTGTGVPDTQYF. The CDR3 nucleotides are TGCGCCAGCAGTCCCACTACAGACCCAACCGGGACAGGGGTACCAGATACGCAGTATTTT.

This clonotype was seen repeatedly, ten times or more. The chain combines TRBV24-1 with TRBJ2-1; TRBD2 is a possible D gene (9 bases). In germline, CDR1 is KGHDR, CDR2 SFDVKD. There are 14 residues in the CDR3. Between the trimmed V and J ends, which lost 2 bases and 9 bases, there was a span of 13 bases. The CDR3 spells CATSDSSGTGEQFF. The CDR3 nucleotides read TGTGCCACCAGTGATTCTAGCGGGACAGGTGAGCAGTTCTTC.

This clonotype has at least ten counts. The chain links TRBV29-1 to TRBJ2-7; the D gene is possibly TRBD2 (6 bases). V lost 3 bases to trimming and J lost 0 bases, with 9 bases between them. Germline V gives CDR1 SQVTM, CDR2 ANQGSEA. There are 13 residues in the CDR3. CDR3 protein: CSVEDSGSYEQYF. In DNA form, the CDR3 reads TGCAGCGTTGAGGATAGCGGCTCCTACGAGCAGTACTTC.

The gene calls are TRBV10-2 and TRBJ2-7, with TRBD1 identical over 7 bases. Germline V gene sequence: CDR1 WSHSY, CDR2 SAAADI. The trim removed 7 bases at V and 2 bases at J, leaving 5 bases unmatched. The CDR3 consists of 13 residues. CDR3 DNA: TGCGCCAGCACCGGGACAGAAACCTACGAGCAGTACTTC. Amino acid sequence: CASTGTETYEQYF.

This clonotype was recorded many times. The rearrangement links TRBV7-9 to TRBJ2-7; D is tentatively TRBD1 or TRBD2 (5 bases each). The germline V gene encodes CDR1 SEHNR and CDR2 FQNEAQ (reference sequence). V dropped 6 bases and J dropped 2 bases, with 11 bases sitting between them. The CDR3 length is 13 residues. The CDR3 DNA follows: TGTGCCAGCAGTCCGGGACGGACCTACGAGCAGTACTTC. It translates to CASSPGRTYEQYF.

The chain employs TRBV7-9 and TRBJ2-1, with 7 bases fitting TRBD2. The junction had 9 bases not matched to a gene; V was cut back by 5 bases and J by 5 bases. CDR1 is SEHNR and CDR2 is FQNEAQ in the germline V gene (reference sequence). The CDR3 totals 15 residues. This chain's CDR3 is CASSDLRAGDNEQFF. The CDR3 coding sequence is TGTGCCAGCAGCGATTTACGGGCGGGGGACAATGAGCAGTTCTTC.

This clonotype turned up a few times. The CDR3 is CASITSGRGRLDEQFF. The CDR3 DNA reads TGTGCCAGCATCACCTCGGGCAGGGGGCGTCTCGATGAGCAGTTCTTC. The gene calls are TRBV6-1 and TRBJ2-1, with 8 bases lining up with TRBD1. The CDR3 is 16 residues long. The germline CDR1 and CDR2 sequences are MNHNS and SASEGT. J gave up 8 bases and V 7 bases, and 16 bases lay outside the gene matches.

The chain carries TRBV6-2 or TRBV6-3 and TRBJ2-7; D is uncertain. CDR1 is MNHEY, CDR2 SVGEGT, per germline. V was shortened by 5 bases and J by 4 bases, with 6 bases between the two germline ends. The length of the CDR3 is 11 residues. The CDR3 nucleotides read TGTGCCAGCAGTGGACGTTACGAGCAGTACTTC. Protein product: CASSGRYEQYF.

This clonotype was counted only a few times. The J gene is TRBJ2-7, the V gene TRBV6-5; 7 positions agree with TRBD2. Germline V gives CDR1 MNHEY, CDR2 SVGAGI. This CDR3 is built from 15 residues. With 2 bases clipped from V and 0 bases from J, the junction kept 4 bases outside the gene matches. The CDR3 region is CASSYRRDYSYEQYF. DNA for the CDR3: TGTGCCAGCAGTTACCGCCGGGACTACTCCTACGAGCAGTACTTC.

This clonotype was found many times. The CDR3 sequence: CASSLGPNSPLHF. The CDR3 nucleotides are TGTGCCAGCAGCTTGGGACCCAATTCACCCCTCCACTTT. The chain links TRBV5-5 to TRBJ1-6; D remains unclear. V was pared by 0 bases and J by 7 bases, with 5 bases between. The CDR3 covers 13 residues. CDR1 and CDR2 (germline): SGHKS, YYEKEE (reference sequence).

This clonotype was recorded a few times. The rearrangement joins TRBV6-2 or TRBV6-3 to TRBJ2-7, with TRBD2 matching 15 bases. Germline CDR1 and CDR2: MNHEY and SVGEGT. V lost 6 bases and J lost 4; bases outside the gene matches: 13. The CDR3 has 18 amino acids. CDR3 sequence: CASSFDGLAGGPLYEQYF. The CDR3 DNA is TGTGCCAGCAGCTTCGATGGACTAGCGGGAGGGCCGTTATACGAGCAGTACTTC.

The chain links TRBV5-6 to TRBJ2-1, with no clear D. This CDR3 contains 16 residues. Trimming stripped 0 bases from V and 0 bases from J, with 10 bases between. The V gene's germline CDR1 is SGHDT and CDR2 YYEEEE. Here the CDR3 reads CASSLDSFGSYNEQFF. The CDR3 bases are TGTGCCAGCAGCTTGGACTCGTTTGGCTCCTACAATGAGCAGTTCTTC.

This chain links TRBV6-5 with TRBJ2-3; perhaps TRBD1 as D (6 bases). Trimming left V 6 bases short and J 2 bases short, with 9 bases between. There are 13 residues in the CDR3. Germline V gene lookup returns CDR1 MNHEY and CDR2 SVGAGI. The chain's CDR3 is CASRRTDTDTQYF. CDR3 sequence (DNA): TGTGCCAGCAGGCGGACAGACACAGATACGCAGTATTTT.

The CDR3 loop reads CASSWQSLNTEAFF. The CDR3 region has the DNA TGTGCCAGCAGCTGGCAATCGCTGAACACTGAAGCTTTCTTT. The chain employs TRBV7-2 and TRBJ1-1; D unresolved. With 4 bases removed from V and 0 bases from J, the gap between germline ends came to 9 bases. Germline V CDR1 and CDR2: SGHTA, FQGNSA. CDR3 length: 14 amino acids.

Written as DNA, the CDR3 is TGTGCCAGCAGCGTAGCAGGTAATGAGCCCCAGCATTTT. Amino acid sequence: CASSVAGNEPQHF. This chain links TRBV9 with TRBJ1-5; D is uncertain. Trimming took off 0 bases at V and 8 bases at J, with 9 bases between the two ends. The germline CDR1 and CDR2 sequences are SGDLS and YYNGEE. The CDR3 covers 13 residues.